This entry is about one T cell receptor (beta chain). Its antigen is as yet unknown. This sample was taken from a study of T cell responses to AZD1222 COVID-19 vaccine. Study conclusions and caveats: A reported finding is that nearly half of spike-specific TCRs target unmutated variant regions. Across the whole spike, CD4 TCRs peaked at regions 160-218 and 743-854. It was only a handful of AZD1222 recipients who were seropositive at baseline.

Assay used: immunoSEQ multiplex PCR; TCRdb lists only in-frame clones, some missing. The sample comprises some 140,000 clones, about 93% of which are singletons, and approximately 7% rests with the top ten. This CDR3 is 13 amino acids long. Trimming pared 7 bases from V and 6 bases from J, leaving 15 bases between. Germline V gives CDR1 SGDLS, CDR2 YYNGEE. The TCR was taken from an adult who received the AZD1222 COVID-19 vaccine. The chain recombines TRBV9 with TRBJ2-3; D may be TRBD1 (6 bases). Sequences were derived from peripheral blood, sampled 28 days after the second AZD1222 dose. This CDR3 is CASAQGLTDTQYF. As DNA, the CDR3 is TGTGCCAGCGCTCAGGGGCTCACCGATACGCAGTATTTT.